This TCR beta chain was sequenced during a study of blood T cells in healthy people across ages. A note on this clonotype: Antigen unknown.

PBMCs were isolated at a quantity of at least 6 million per sample. Regarding the study as a whole: Among T cells, TCR beta diversity per million cells dropped roughly linearly as age rose. Nothing was known about donor CMV status, and this possibly confounded expanded clonotype changes.

Germline CDR1 and CDR2: LNHNV and YYDKDF (reference sequence). CDR3 length: 17 amino acids. J gave up 2 bases and V 5 bases, and 15 bases lay outside the gene matches. Using a J-beta primer mix together with a sample-barcoded 5' primer, a second PCR was run for about 7 to 12 cycles. TCRdb ran MiXCR on the 5' RACE reads and lists one entry per CDR3 protein. This table has about 1.8 million distinct CDR3 sequences, 49% appearing once. Material: blood. The TCR sequence derives from a middle-aged woman in good health. The V gene is TRBV15, the J gene TRBJ2-7, with TRBD1 matching 7 bases. The CDR3 DNA is TGTGCCACCAGCGGAACACAGGGGCCGCTTGGGACCTACGAGCAGTACTTC. It is translated as CATSGTQGPLGTYEQYF.